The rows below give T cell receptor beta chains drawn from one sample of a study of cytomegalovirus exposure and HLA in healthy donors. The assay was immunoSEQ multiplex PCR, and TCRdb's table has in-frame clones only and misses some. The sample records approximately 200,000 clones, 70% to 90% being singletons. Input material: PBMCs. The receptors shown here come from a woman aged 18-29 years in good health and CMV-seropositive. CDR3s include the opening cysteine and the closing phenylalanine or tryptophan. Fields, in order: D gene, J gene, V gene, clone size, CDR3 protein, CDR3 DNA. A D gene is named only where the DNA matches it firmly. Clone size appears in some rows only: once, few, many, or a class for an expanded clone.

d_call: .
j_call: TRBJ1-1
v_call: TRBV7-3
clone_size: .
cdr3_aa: CASSLMGGWNTEAFF
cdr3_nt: TGTGCCAGCAGCTTAATGGGGGGGTGGAACACTGAAGCTTTCTTT

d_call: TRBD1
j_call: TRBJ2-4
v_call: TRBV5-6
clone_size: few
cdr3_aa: CASSSLGTGGDIQYF
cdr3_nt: TGTGCCAGCAGCTCCCTCGGGACAGGGGGCGACATTCAGTACTTC

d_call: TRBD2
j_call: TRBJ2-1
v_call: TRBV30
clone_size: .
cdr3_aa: CAWSIAGLHNEQFF
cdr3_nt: TGTGCCTGGTCAATAGCGGGGCTACACAATGAGCAGTTCTTC

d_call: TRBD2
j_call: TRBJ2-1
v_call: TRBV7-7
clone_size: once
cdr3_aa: CASSHGTRPSGSSYNEQFF
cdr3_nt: TGTGCTAGCAGCCACGGGACTAGGCCCTCCGGTAGCTCCTACAATGAGCAGTTCTTC

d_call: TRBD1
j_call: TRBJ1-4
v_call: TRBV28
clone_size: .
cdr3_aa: CASTRTGAVQGFF
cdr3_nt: TGTGCCAGCACCAGGACAGGGGCAGTTCAAGGGTTTTTT

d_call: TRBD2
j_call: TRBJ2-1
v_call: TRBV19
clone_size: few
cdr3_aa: CASSYSGGAYNEQFF
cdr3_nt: TGTGCCAGTAGTTATAGCGGGGGGGCCTACAATGAGCAGTTCTTC

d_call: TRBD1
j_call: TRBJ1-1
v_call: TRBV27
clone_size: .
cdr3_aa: CASRTTGENTEAFF
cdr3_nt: TGTGCCAGCAGGACTACAGGGGAGAACACTGAAGCTTTCTTT

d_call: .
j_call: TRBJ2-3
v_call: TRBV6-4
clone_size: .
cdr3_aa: CASSEGASDTDTQYF
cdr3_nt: TGTGCCAGCAGTGAAGGGGCTAGCGACACAGATACGCAGTATTTT

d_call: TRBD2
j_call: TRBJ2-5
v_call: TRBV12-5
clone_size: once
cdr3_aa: CASGLKIPRSGGYQETQYF
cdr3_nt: TGTGCTAGTGGTTTGAAGATACCCCGTAGCGGGGGGTACCAAGAGACCCAGTACTTC

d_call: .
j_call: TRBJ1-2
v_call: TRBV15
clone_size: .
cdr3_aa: CATSTLGGTYGYTF
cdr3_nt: TGTGCCACCAGCACTCTGGGGGGGACCTATGGCTACACCTTC

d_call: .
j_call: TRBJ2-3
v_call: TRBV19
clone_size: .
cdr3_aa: CASSIAGTSGDTQYF
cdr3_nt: TGTGCCAGTAGTATAGCCGGGACCAGCGGGGATACGCAGTATTTT